These 18 T cell receptor beta chains originate from one sample sequenced in a study of T cells in Graves' hyperthyroidism and ophthalmopathy. RNA transcripts served as the template for amplifying TCR beta CDR3 regions. HTBI primers drove first-round RT-PCR of the TCR CDR3. TCRdb re-derived calls from the multiplex PCR reads in MiXCR, one entry per CDR3 protein. Counted here are 450,000 to 700,000 distinct CDR3 sequences, 35% to 55% occurring once; the ten biggest clones make up under 20%. The specimen sequenced was peripheral blood or thyroid tissue (not recorded which). These receptors were taken from an adult woman with Graves' disease, either hyperthyroidism or ophthalmopathy (not recorded which).

This chain connects TRBV7-9 to TRBJ1-1; D gene uncertain. The V gene lost 7 bases and the J gene lost 0 bases, with 9 bases spanning the gap. CDR1 SEHNR and CDR2 FQNEAQ come from the germline V gene (reference sequence). CDR3 length: 13 amino acids. The CDR3 DNA reads as TGTGCCAGCACCCCCACGGTGAACACTGAAGCTTTCTTT. Protein product: CASTPTVNTEAFF.

This clonotype was found many times. V gene TRBV12-3 or TRBV12-4 combines with J gene TRBJ1-3; TRBD1 aligns across 9 bases. Trimming at V came to 6 bases and at J to 0 bases, leaving 3 bases not matched to a gene. The CDR3 has 15 amino acids. The CDR3 sequence is CASRGQGYSGNTIYF. CDR3 DNA sequence: TGTGCCAGCAGGGGACAGGGATACTCTGGAAACACCATATATTTT.

The chain combines TRBV7-8 with TRBJ1-5; no firm D call. Per germline, CDR1 SGHVS and CDR2 FQNEAQ. This CDR3 is 13 amino acids long. The ends were cut back, 5 bases at V and 5 bases at J, with 10 bases in the middle. CDR3 amino acids: CASSPRRDQPQHF. The CDR3 region has the DNA TGTGCCAGCAGCCCCCGGAGGGATCAGCCCCAGCATTTT.

This clonotype was found a few times. The chain links TRBV14 to TRBJ1-5, with D possibly TRBD1 on 5 matching bases. Germline V gene sequence: CDR1 SGHDN, CDR2 FVKESK. The CDR3 consists of 16 residues. V lost 3 bases and J lost 3, with 15 bases in between. CDR3 sequence reads: CASSQRRGRDNQPQHF. The CDR3 nucleotides read TGTGCCAGCAGCCAGCGAAGGGGACGGGACAATCAGCCCCAGCATTTT.

V and J are TRBV5-1 and TRBJ2-2; TRBD1 matches at 10 bases. Trimming took 4 bases from V and 3 from J; bases not matched to a gene: 6. The CDR3 is made up of 16 amino acids. The germline CDR1 and CDR2 sequences are SGHRS and YFSETQ. The CDR3 is CASSLTGQGDTGELFF. Written as DNA, the CDR3 is TGCGCCAGCAGCCTGACCGGACAGGGGGACACCGGGGAGCTGTTTTTT.

The J gene is TRBJ2-3, the V gene TRBV24-1; TRBD2 matches 8 bases. This CDR3 has 15 amino acids. J was trimmed by 5 bases and V by 3 bases; bases with no gene match: 6. CDR1 KGHDR and CDR2 SFDVKD come from the germline V gene. The CDR3 loop is CATSDTGGPGDTQYF. As DNA, the CDR3 is TGTGCCACCAGTGATACGGGAGGGCCGGGAGATACGCAGTATTTT.

This sequence joins TRBV25-1 and TRBJ2-5; the D is unclear. CDR3 length equals 16 residues. Trimming cost V 1 base and J 3 bases, with 15 bases left between them. Germline CDR1 is MGHDK and CDR2 is SYGVNS. In DNA form, the CDR3 reads TGTGCCAGCAGTGAATTGGGGTCCTGGTCTAAAGAGACCCAGTACTTC. It codes for CASSELGSWSKETQYF.

This clonotype came up a few times. The gene calls are TRBV19 and TRBJ1-1; no reliable D call. The CDR3 has 14 residues. CDR1 and CDR2 (germline): LNHDA, SQIVND (reference sequence). V shed 5 bases and J shed 8 bases, with 18 bases lying between them. CDR3 coding DNA: TGTGCCAGTAGTCTTGTCGGTCGAGGCACCGAAGCTTTCTTT. Amino acid sequence: CASSLVGRGTEAFF.

This clonotype was detected once. This could be a read error, since a much larger clone is one nucleotide away. The CDR3 here is CASILRGREQYF. Here the CDR3 DNA reads TGTGCCAGCATTTTACGTGGGCGCGAGCAGTACTTC. The rearrangement uses TRBV28 and TRBJ2-7; D is uncertain. Germline CDR1 reads MDHEN; CDR2 reads SYDVKM. The CDR3 is 12 residues long.

Many counts were recorded for this clonotype. This chain uses TRBV3-1 with TRBJ2-7; 9 positions agree with TRBD2. The J segment lost 3 bases and the V segment lost 0 bases, leaving 6 bases of the junction unmatched. Germline V gene data show CDR1 as LGHDT and CDR2 as YNNKEL (reference sequence). The CDR3 totals 16 residues. The CDR3 DNA reads TGTGCCAGCAGCCAAGATTCGACTAGCGGAATCTACGAGCAGTACTTC. Translated, it gives CASSQDSTSGIYEQYF.

The table lists this clonotype with a few counts. A read error may be the cause here, since a much bigger clone is one base away. V and J are TRBV7-9 and TRBJ1-1, with TRBD1 as a possible D gene (6 bases). CDR1 is SEHNR and CDR2 is FQNEAQ in the germline V gene (reference sequence). The CDR3 has 16 residues. CDR3 bases: TGTACCAGCAGCTTAGAGGGGCCGGGGGCCGGTTCTGAAGCTTTCTTT. Translation gives CTSSLEGPGAGSEAFF. Drawing the rest from reference TRBV7-9 and TRBJ1-1, the complete variable domain is DTGVSQNPRHKITKRGQNVTFRCDPISEHNRLYWYRQTLGQGPEFLTYFQNEAQLEKSRLLSDRFSAERPKGSFSTLEIQRTEQGDSAMYLCTSSLEGPGAGSEAFFGQGTRLTVV.

The rearrangement joins TRBV5-1 to TRBJ2-5; D remains unclear. The CDR3 extends over 12 amino acids. Between the trimmed V and J ends, which lost 0 bases and 5 bases, there was a span of 5 bases. Germline CDR1 reads SGHRS; CDR2 reads YFSETQ. The CDR3 reads CASSLDWETQYF. In nucleotides, the CDR3 is TGCGCCAGCAGCTTGGATTGGGAGACCCAGTACTTC.

This clonotype has at least ten counts. V and J are TRBV4-2 and TRBJ1-2; perhaps TRBD1 as D (5 bases). Germline CDR1 and CDR2: LGHNA and YNFKEQ. This CDR3 has 15 residues. Trimming stripped 0 bases from V and 7 bases from J, with 15 bases between. The CDR3 DNA reads as TGTGCCAGCAGCCAAGAAAGGTCGGGGGGTGGTGGCTACACCTTC. Translation: CASSQERSGGGGYTF.

Many counts were recorded for this clonotype. The chain joins TRBV5-1 to TRBJ1-3; no clear D gene. V was trimmed by 2 bases and J by 0 bases, leaving 6 bases between them. Germline V CDR1 and CDR2: SGHRS, YFSETQ. This CDR3 is 14 amino acids long. CDR3 sequence (DNA): TGCGCCAGCAGCTTTGGGAGCTCTGGAAACACCATATATTTT. This sequence encodes CASSFGSSGNTIYF.

The chain links TRBV29-1 to TRBJ1-2; D gene unclear. Germline CDR1 is SQVTM and CDR2 is ANQGSEA. CDR3 length: 16 residues. V shed 8 bases and J shed 0 bases, with 22 bases lying between them. Here the CDR3 reads CSPQIPRTSANYGYTF. The CDR3 DNA reads as TGCAGCCCCCAGATCCCACGTACATCTGCTAACTATGGCTACACCTTC.

The chain is built from TRBV15 and TRBJ2-6; no definite D call. Trimming removed 3 bases at V and 0 bases at J, with 12 bases between. The CDR3 sequence is 17 residues long. Germline V gene data show CDR1 as LNHNV and CDR2 as YYDKDF (reference sequence). CDR3 residues: CATSSARVISGANVLTF. Written as DNA, the CDR3 is TGTGCCACCAGCAGTGCTAGGGTGATCTCTGGGGCCAACGTCCTGACTTTC.

In its sample, this clonotype was seen many times. The gene calls are TRBV7-2 and TRBJ2-5; D may correspond to TRBD1 or TRBD2 (5 bases each). This CDR3 has 13 residues. V was shortened by 2 bases and J by 4 bases, with 8 bases between the two germline ends. Germline lookup yields CDR1 SGHTA and CDR2 FQGNSA. In DNA form, the CDR3 reads TGTGCCAGCAGCTTATGGGACGCAGAGACCCAGTACTTC. Its protein is CASSLWDAETQYF.

This clonotype showed up many times. The rearrangement links TRBV3-1 to TRBJ1-1; D not resolved. Trimming stripped 2 bases from V and 3 bases from J, with 4 bases between. Germline CDR1 LGHDT, CDR2 YNNKEL (reference sequence). This CDR3 is built from 12 residues. This chain's CDR3 is CASSQIDTEAFF. CDR3 nucleotides: TGTGCCAGCAGCCAAATAGACACTGAAGCTTTCTTT. Full variable domain (rest looked up from reference TRBV3-1 and TRBJ1-1): DTAVSQTPKYLVTQMGNDKSIKCEQNLGHDTMYWYKQDSKKFLKIMFSYNNKELIINETVPNRFSPKSPDKAHLNLHINSLELGDSAVYFCASSQIDTEAFFGQGTRLTVV.